Presented here are 8 T cell receptor beta chains from one specimen sequenced in a study of tumor-infiltrating lymphocytes in primary liver carcinoma. TCR beta cDNA was reverse-transcribed from 400 to 500 ng of total RNA. The reaction used a constant-region primer and ProtoScript II reverse transcriptase. The TCR beta library was amplified through three nested multiplex PCR rounds in a modified ARM-PCR procedure. The opening two PCR rounds, approximately 10 cycles each, paired TRBV1-TRBV30 forward primers with a C-beta reverse primer. TCRdb reprocessed the multiplex PCR reads with MiXCR, giving one entry per CDR3 protein. This sample has about 64,000 distinct CDR3 sequences, with approximately 74% found just once. Each 20-30 mg portion of unsorted bulk tissue served as the source for co-extraction of RNA and DNA. The specimen sequenced was liver tumor tissue from sampling region 4. The subset denotes: tumor region T4, right-lateral pole. These receptors all stem from a man aged 35-49 years with primary liver carcinoma and hepatitis B virus infection.

Of note for this clonotype: With a much larger clone just one base away, this may be a read error. The CDR3 DNA reads TGCGCCAGCAGCACCGGACAGGTGAAGAACACTGAAGCTTTCTTT. Its protein is CASSTGQVKNTEAFF. This rearrangement joins TRBV5-1 to TRBJ1-1; 7 nucleotides align to TRBD1. The CDR3 sequence is 15 residues long. Germline CDR1 reads SGHRS; CDR2 reads YFSETQ. V was pared by 4 bases and J by 1 base, with 7 bases of the junction left unmatched.

This clonotype came up a few times. This chain links TRBV7-3 with TRBJ2-7, with 8 bases that match TRBD2. The J segment lost 6 bases and the V segment lost 5 bases, leaving 6 bases of the junction unmatched. CDR1 SGHTA and CDR2 FQGTGA come from the germline V gene. The CDR3 is made up of 13 amino acids. CDR3 sequence reads: CASSPAGGSEQYF. CDR3 DNA sequence: TGTGCCAGCAGCCCCGCGGGAGGAAGCGAGCAGTACTTC.

CDR3 in amino acids: CASSVGGDRGISPSGANVLTF. CDR3 in DNA: TGTGCCAGCAGCGTGGGGGGAGACAGGGGCATTTCCCCCTCTGGGGCCAACGTCCTGACTTTC. The chain combines TRBV11-2 with TRBJ2-6, with 8 bases matching TRBD1. From germline, CDR1 is SGHAT and CDR2 FQNNGV. This CDR3 region has 21 residues. With 5 bases clipped from V and 0 bases from J, the junction kept 18 bases outside the gene matches.

On this clonotype itself: The final CDR3 position lacks the conserved phenylalanine or tryptophan, pointing to a likely read error. The chain has TRBV6-2 or TRBV6-3 and TRBJ2-3, with TRBD2 as a possible D gene (5 bases). CDR1 MNHEY and CDR2 SVGEGT come from the germline V gene. V lost 6 bases to trimming and J lost 4 bases, with 14 bases between them. The CDR3 totals 14 residues. CDR3 sequence: CASSPRLWADTQYL. The CDR3 bases are TGTGCCAGCAGCCCGAGACTATGGGCAGATACGCAGTATCTT.

The rearrangement uses TRBV4-2 and TRBJ2-2; D perhaps matches TRBD1 (5 bases). CDR3 size: 18 residues. Looked up from germline, CDR1 is LGHNA and CDR2 is YNFKEQ. Trimming pared 0 bases from V and 5 bases from J, leaving 19 bases between. CDR3 nucleotide sequence: TGTGCCAGCAGCCAAGAGACGTTGAAGGGGTTCGGTACCGGGGAGCTGTTTTTT. This encodes CASSQETLKGFGTGELFF.

A note on this clonotype: A much bigger clone sits one base away, suggesting this may be a read error. This chain uses TRBV28 with TRBJ1-2, with TRBD1 identical over 7 bases. From germline, CDR1 is MDHEN and CDR2 SYDVKM. The CDR3 sequence is 14 residues long. The CDR3 DNA follows: TGTTCCAGCAGCCGCGGACAGGCCGACTATGGCTACACCTTC. As protein: CSSSRGQADYGYTF.

This clonotype was counted many times. The gene calls are TRBV5-4 and TRBJ2-6, with TRBD2 as a possible D gene (6 bases). In germline, CDR1 is SGHNT, CDR2 YYREEE (reference sequence). The ends were cut back, 4 bases at V and 0 bases at J, with 20 bases in the middle. The CDR3 loop spans 19 amino acids. This chain's CDR3 is CASSPALGSGVSGANVLTF. In nucleotides, the CDR3 is TGTGCCAGCAGCCCTGCCCTGGGTAGCGGAGTCTCTGGGGCCAACGTCCTGACTTTC. Variable domain in full (rest from reference TRBV5-4 and TRBJ2-6): ETGVTQSPTHLIKTRGQQVTLRCSSQSGHNTVSWYQQALGQGPQFIFQYYREEENGRGNFPPRFSGLQFPNYSSELNVNALELDDSALYLCASSPALGSGVSGANVLTFGAGSRLTVL.

This clonotype has a count of ten or more. The chain links TRBV7-8 to TRBJ2-7, with a tentative D call TRBD2 (6 bases). The germline CDR1 and CDR2 sequences are SGHVS and FQNEAQ. V was pared by 5 bases and J by 5 bases, with 16 bases between. The CDR3 contains 14 residues. CDR3 nucleotides: TGTGCCAGCAGCGATACCGGGACTCTCCACGAGCAGTACTTC. This codes for CASSDTGTLHEQYF.